The clone carrying this T cell receptor (beta chain) was observed a handful of times. Its antigen is not known. V lost 3 bases, J lost 9 bases, and 3 bases lay in between. CDR3 length: 10 residues. CDR1 SGHDN and CDR2 FVKESK come from the germline V gene. The data were obtained in a study of beta chain features in type 1 diabetes. TCRB transcripts that were expressed got sequenced, as all of the isolated RNA had been reverse transcribed. The data were produced by immunoSEQ multiplex PCR, yet TCRdb's version contains in-frame clones alone and is incomplete. Of 95,000 to 150,000 clones in the sample, about 16% are singletons; the top ten hold roughly 2.5%. General observations from the study: Across all four CD4+ subsets, people with type 1 diabetes showed modestly shorter TCRB CDR3s.

Sequencing input: central memory CD4+ T cells from blood. The sequence derives from a man in his thirties or forties with type 1 diabetes. The gene calls are TRBV14 and TRBJ1-5; no definite D call. The CDR3 DNA reads as TGTGCCAGCAGCCAGGGGCCCCAGCATTTT. Protein sequence: CASSQGPQHF.